This TCR beta chain comes out of a study of regulatory T cells in long-lasting Graves disease. About the research overall: Patients newly diagnosed with Graves' had been on antithyroid drugs for under 3 months.

The CDR3 extends over 13 amino acids. The V end was cut by 7 bases, the J end by 2 bases, with 10 bases between. Germline V CDR1 and CDR2: MDHEN, SYDVKM. The time point: newly diagnosed GD, antithyroid drugs for less than 3 months. After RNA was extracted from PBMCs, the TCR library was made from it. This clonotype was counted ten times or more. Its target is unknown. According to the study, TCR beta libraries were built with iRepertoire HTBI primers and CDR3-region Arm-PCR. TCRdb recomputed calls from the multiplex PCR reads with MiXCR, one row per CDR3 protein. The table has about 620,000 distinct CDR3 sequences, roughly 16% seen once; the top ten hold approximately 18%. General study findings and limits: TRBV28, TRBJ1-2 and TRBJ2-5 were favored in persistent disease.

In addition, the sample was reused for a study of T cells in Graves' hyperthyroidism and ophthalmopathy. Turning to that study: The study enrolled patients aged 18 to 65 with newly diagnosed hyperthyroidism of under 2 months' duration.

The V gene is TRBV28, the J gene TRBJ2-3; TRBD1 is a possible D gene (5 bases). The TCR originated in a woman aged 25-40 years with Graves disease. Specimen: peripheral blood mononuclear cells (PBMCs), collected at new diagnosis, from a patient treated with antithyroid drugs. Here the CDR3 DNA reads TGTGCCAGCAAAGGGGTCGACACAGATACGCAGTATTTT. Protein product: CASKGVDTDTQYF. Supplemented by reference TRBV28 and TRBJ2-3, the full variable domain reads DVKVTQSSRYLVKRTGEKVFLECVQDMDHENMFWYRQDPGLGLRLIYFSYDVKMKEKGDIPEGYSVSREKKERFSLILESASTNQTSMYLCASKGVDTDTQYFGPGTRLTVL.